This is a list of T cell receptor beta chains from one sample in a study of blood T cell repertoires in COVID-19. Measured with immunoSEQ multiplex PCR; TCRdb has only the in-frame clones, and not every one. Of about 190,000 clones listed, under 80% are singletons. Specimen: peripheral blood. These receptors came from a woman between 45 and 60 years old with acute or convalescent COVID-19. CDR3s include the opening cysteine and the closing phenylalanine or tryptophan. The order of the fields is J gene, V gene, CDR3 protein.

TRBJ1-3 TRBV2 CASKDDILSGNTIYF
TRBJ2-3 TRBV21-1 CASSKARLEGNTQYF
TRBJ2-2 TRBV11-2 CASSSYRANTGELFF
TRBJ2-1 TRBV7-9 CASSRTLAGDPGRDNEQFF
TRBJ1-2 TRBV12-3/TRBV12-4 CASSPLDYGYTF
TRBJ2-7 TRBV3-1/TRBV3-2 CASSQWDRPYEQYF
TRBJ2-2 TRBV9 CASSARGVGAGELFF
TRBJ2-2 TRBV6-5 CASTLRGRSTGELFF
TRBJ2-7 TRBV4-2 CASSRGGGFYEQYF
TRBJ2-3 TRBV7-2 CASSPGPGTTQYF
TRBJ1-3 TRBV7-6 CASSSKAGNTIYF
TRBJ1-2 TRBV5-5 CASSLVTGVGNGYTF
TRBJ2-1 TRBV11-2 CASSLSGLAVYNEQFF
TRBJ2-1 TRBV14 CASSPLGAGNEQFF
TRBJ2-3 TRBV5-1 CASSLSSGGAPDTQYF
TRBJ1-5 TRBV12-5 CASGLVGGTGGRQPQHF
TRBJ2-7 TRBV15 CATSRDRGGYEQYF
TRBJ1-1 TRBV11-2 CASSPRGTVGEAFF
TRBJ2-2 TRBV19 CASSLTRTAGELFF
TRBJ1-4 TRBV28 CASRMTATNEKLFF
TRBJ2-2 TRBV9 CASSATGTLNTGELFF
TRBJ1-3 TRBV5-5 CASSFRAGGPGNTIYF
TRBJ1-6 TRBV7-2 CASSPRGPRGNSPLHF
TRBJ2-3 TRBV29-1 CSVGRGRGDTQYF
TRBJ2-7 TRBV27 CASSLKWGFPYEQYF
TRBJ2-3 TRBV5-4 CASRVQSTDTQYF
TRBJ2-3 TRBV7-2 CASSLEGADTQYF
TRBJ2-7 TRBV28 CASSFMLRQGGDYEQYF
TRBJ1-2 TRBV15 CATRSGQGAWGAHGYTF
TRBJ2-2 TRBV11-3 CASSLRTGKNTGELFF
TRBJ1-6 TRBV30 CAWTTGYNSPLHF